One sample yielded the 21 T cell receptor beta chains listed below, sequenced in a study of T cell repertoires in cytomegalovirus infection. MiXCR, run by TCRdb on the reads, gives a single entry per CDR3 protein. The sample holds about 300,000 distinct CDR3 sequences, about 9.1% seen once. The sequenced material came from PBMCs. The receptors were gathered from a human donor in good health (CMV status not recorded). Some clones in this sample may be carry-over from other donors' samples.

This clonotype was observed many times. The chain links TRBV12-3 or TRBV12-4 to TRBJ1-2; D gene ambiguous. This CDR3 has 15 residues. V lost 1 base to trimming and J lost 8 bases, with 17 bases between them. For the CDR3, the DNA is TGTGCCAGCAGTTTAGTATGGCGGGTACATCGCGGCTACACCTTC. As protein: CASSLVWRVHRGYTF.

The chain uses TRBV5-6 and TRBJ1-2, with D uncertain. The CDR3 is made up of 13 amino acids. Germline CDR1 reads SGHDT; CDR2 reads YYEEEE. Between the trimmed V and J ends, which lost 2 bases and 4 bases, there was a span of 9 bases. The CDR3 loop is CASSLVTTYGYTF. For the CDR3, the DNA is TGTGCCAGCAGCTTAGTGACGACCTATGGCTACACCTTC.

This clonotype has just a few counts. As DNA, the CDR3 is TGCAGCGTTGTCGACATGGGGGGTGACAGCAATCAGCCCCAGCATTTT. Translation: CSVVDMGGDSNQPQHF. This sequence joins TRBV29-1 and TRBJ1-5; TRBD1 is a possible D gene (5 bases). The CDR3 spans 16 residues. Germline values: CDR1 SQVTM, CDR2 ANQGSEA. V was shortened by 4 bases and J by 1 base, with 17 bases between the two germline ends. Complete variable domain (other parts from reference TRBV29-1 and TRBJ1-5): SAVISQKPSRDICQRGTSLTIQCQVDSQVTMMFWYRQQPGQSLTLIATANQGSEATYESGFVIDKFPISRPNLTFSTLTVSNMSPEDSSIYLCSVVDMGGDSNQPQHFGDGTRLSIL.

This clonotype was detected many times. V is TRBV28 and J is TRBJ1-1; no firm D call. Trimming pared 8 bases from V and 1 base from J, leaving 5 bases between. The CDR3 runs 11 residues. Germline lookup yields CDR1 MDHEN and CDR2 SYDVKM. The CDR3 spells CASQRNTEAFF. Written as DNA, the CDR3 is TGTGCCAGCCAGAGGAACACTGAAGCTTTCTTT.

This clonotype came up a few times. The chain uses TRBV6-2 or TRBV6-3 and TRBJ2-7, with 8 bases aligning to TRBD2. V shed 6 bases, J shed 4 bases, and the junction held 5 bases outside the gene matches. The germline gives CDR1 MNHEY, CDR2 SVGEGT. The CDR3 spans 13 residues. CDR3 sequence: CASSPGLEYEQYV. CDR3 nucleotides: TGTGCCAGCAGCCCGGGACTAGAATACGAGCAGTACGTC.

This clonotype appeared many times. The chain recombines TRBV20-1 with TRBJ1-1; 7 bases agree with TRBD1. The ends lost 6 bases at V and 1 base at J; junction bases unmatched: 5. CDR3 length equals 13 residues. Germline V gives CDR1 DFQATT, CDR2 SNEGSKA (reference sequence). CDR3 nucleotides: TGCAGTGCCTCCGGGACAGCGAACACTGAAGCTTTCTTT. Amino acid sequence: CSASGTANTEAFF.

This clonotype appeared a few times. J is TRBJ2-3 and V is TRBV6-1; D may correspond to TRBD1 or TRBD2 (6 bases each). The CDR3 extends over 15 amino acids. The germline V and J ends were trimmed by 3 bases and 2 bases, with 12 bases remaining between them. CDR1 and CDR2 from the germline V gene are MNHNS and SASEGT. The CDR3 spells CASSERGAYTDTQYF. CDR3 DNA: TGTGCCAGCAGTGAGAGGGGGGCCTACACAGATACGCAGTATTTT.

This clonotype was seen repeatedly, ten times or more. The chain is built from TRBV20-1 and TRBJ1-2; TRBD1 agrees at 7 bases. V gave up 5 bases and J gave up 6 bases; unmatched junction bases: 12. Germline loops: CDR1 DFQATT, CDR2 SNEGSKA (reference sequence). There are 14 residues in the CDR3. For the CDR3, the DNA is TGCAGTGCTGGCATAGGGGGCGCAAAGGATGGCTACACCTTC. This encodes CSAGIGGAKDGYTF.

This clonotype was counted many times. The chain employs TRBV10-3 and TRBJ1-1; possible D gene TRBD1, 5 bases. V lost 6 bases, J lost 7 bases, and 21 bases lay in between. The V gene's germline CDR1 is ENHRY and CDR2 SYGVKD. The CDR3 is made up of 15 amino acids. CDR3 sequence reads: CAISPFPGGENEAFF. DNA of the CDR3: TGTGCCATCAGCCCCTTTCCGGGGGGTGAGAATGAAGCTTTCTTT.

This clonotype occurred many times. The chain couples TRBV7-8 to TRBJ2-1; D remains ambiguous. The CDR3 has 15 residues. Germline V gene sequence: CDR1 SGHVS, CDR2 FQNEAQ. V lost 2 bases to trimming and J lost 4 bases, with 12 bases between them. The CDR3 DNA sequence: TGTGCCAGCAGCTTAACTCCAGACGGGTACAATGAGCAGTTCTTC. The encoded protein is CASSLTPDGYNEQFF.

This clonotype was seen more than once but under ten times. The chain is built from TRBV7-8 and TRBJ2-1; TRBD1 aligns across 7 bases. The ends lost 7 bases at V and 6 bases at J; junction bases unmatched: 15. In germline, CDR1 is SGHVS, CDR2 FQNEAQ. CDR3 length equals 16 residues. CDR3 sequence reads: CASILRVDREFNEQFF. CDR3 DNA sequence: TGTGCCAGCATCCTTAGGGTAGACAGGGAATTCAATGAGCAGTTCTTC.

In this sample, this clonotype turned up many times. One end of the junction fails to match germline, which may point to a read error. The chain carries TRBV7-7 and TRBJ2-5, with 13 bases lining up with TRBD2. Germline CDR1 reads SSHAT; CDR2 reads FNYEAQ (reference sequence). CDR3 length: 15 amino acids. CDR3 coding DNA: TGTGCTAGCAGCTTAGGACTAGCGGGGGATGAGACCCAGTACTTC. It yields the protein CASSLGLAGDETQYF.

Ten or more counts support this clonotype. The genes are TRBV7-2 and TRBJ2-2; D perhaps matches TRBD2 (5 bases). The CDR3 has 15 residues. Germline V lookup: CDR1 SGHTA, CDR2 FQGNSA. V was shortened by 7 bases and J by 1 base, with 13 bases between the two germline ends. The DNA of the CDR3 is TGTGCCAGCACCGTTGAAGGAGGGAACACCGGGGAGCTGTTTTTT. Translated, it gives CASTVEGGNTGELFF.

This clonotype has a count of ten or more. The chain joins TRBV20-1 to TRBJ1-5, with a possible D match to TRBD1 (5 bases). V lost 4 bases to trimming and J lost 1 base, with 14 bases between them. The CDR3 sequence is 15 residues long. Germline V lookup: CDR1 DFQATT, CDR2 SNEGSKA (reference sequence). The DNA of the CDR3 is TGCAGTGCTATTGGCAGGGTAAACAGCAATCAGCCCCAGCATTTT. Its translation is CSAIGRVNSNQPQHF.

Ten or more counts support this clonotype. The rearrangement joins TRBV6-6 to TRBJ1-1; possibly TRBD1 for D (6 bases). This CDR3 has 14 residues. The germline V gene has CDR1 MNHNY and CDR2 SVGAGI (reference sequence). V lost 5 bases and J 1 base, leaving 11 bases between the germline ends. The CDR3 nucleotides are TGTGCCAGCAGTGTTACAGGGCAGAACACTGAAGCTTTCTTT. Amino acid sequence: CASSVTGQNTEAFF.

The chain couples TRBV12-3 or TRBV12-4 to TRBJ2-1; 13 nucleotides align to TRBD2. CDR3 size: 15 residues. V was pared by 4 bases and J by 6 bases, with 3 bases of the junction left unmatched. The CDR3, as DNA: TGTGCCAGCAGTTCACTAGCGGGGGGGCCCAATGAGCAGTTCTTC. Its protein is CASSSLAGGPNEQFF.

J is TRBJ2-6 and V is TRBV6-2 or TRBV6-3, with D possibly being TRBD2 (6 bases). The CDR3 has 17 residues. Between the trimmed V and J ends, which lost 2 bases and 2 bases, there was a span of 13 bases. Germline V CDR1 and CDR2: MNHEY, SVGEGT. Here the CDR3 DNA reads TGTGCCAGCAGTTACCCCCAGGGAGGAGCTGGGGCCAACGTCCTGACTTTC. Encoded protein: CASSYPQGGAGANVLTF.

This clonotype has a count of ten or more. This chain connects TRBV6-1 to TRBJ1-1, with D maybe TRBD1 (5 bases). CDR3 length: 15 amino acids. V lost 6 bases, J lost 5 bases, and 19 bases lay in between. Germline values: CDR1 MNHNS, CDR2 SASEGT. The CDR3 DNA reads as TGTGCCAGCAGACGAGCTGGGACGGACGCTACTGAAGCTTTCTTT. This gives the protein CASRRAGTDATEAFF.

This clonotype was picked up a small number of times. The CDR3 DNA follows: TGTGCCAGCAGTTACAAGGGTAGCGTGGGTGAGCAGTACTTC. It encodes CASSYKGSVGEQYF. The chain links TRBV6-5 to TRBJ2-7, with D possibly matching TRBD2 (5 bases). CDR3 length: 14 residues. CDR1 is MNHEY, CDR2 SVGAGI, per germline. V lost 2 bases to trimming and J lost 7 bases, with 15 bases between them.

This clonotype was found many times. The V call is TRBV28, the J call TRBJ1-4, with no clear D. Germline V gene data show CDR1 as MDHEN and CDR2 as SYDVKM. V shed 4 bases and J shed 5 bases, with 14 bases lying between them. This CDR3 contains 15 residues. CDR3 residues: CASSSPRASNEKLFF. The CDR3 bases are TGTGCCAGCAGTTCCCCCCGGGCTTCGAATGAAAAACTGTTTTTT.

This clonotype showed up many times. The chain is built from TRBV6-1 and TRBJ2-7; TRBD1 matches 11 bases. V shed 7 bases and J 2 bases; nucleotides not matched to a gene: 4. This CDR3 has 14 residues. CDR1 MNHNS and CDR2 SASEGT come from the germline V gene. DNA for the CDR3: TGTGCCAGCACCGGGACAGGGGGGGCCTACGAGCAGTACGTC. Protein: CASTGTGGAYEQYV.